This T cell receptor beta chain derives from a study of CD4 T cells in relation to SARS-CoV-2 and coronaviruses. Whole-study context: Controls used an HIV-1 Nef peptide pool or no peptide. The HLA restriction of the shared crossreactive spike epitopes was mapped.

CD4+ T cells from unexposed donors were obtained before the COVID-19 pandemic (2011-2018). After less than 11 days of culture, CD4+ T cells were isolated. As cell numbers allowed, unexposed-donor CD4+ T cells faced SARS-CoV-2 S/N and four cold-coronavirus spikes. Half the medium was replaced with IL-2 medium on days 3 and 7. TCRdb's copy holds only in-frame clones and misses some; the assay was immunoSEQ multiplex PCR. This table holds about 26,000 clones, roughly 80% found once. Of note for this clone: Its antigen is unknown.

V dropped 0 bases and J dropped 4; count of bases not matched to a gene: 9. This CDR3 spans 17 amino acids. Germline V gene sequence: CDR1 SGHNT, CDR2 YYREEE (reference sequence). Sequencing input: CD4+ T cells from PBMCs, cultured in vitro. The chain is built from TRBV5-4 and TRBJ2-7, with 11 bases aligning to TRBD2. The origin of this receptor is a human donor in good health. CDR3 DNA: TGTGCCAGCAGCTTGGATAGCGGGAGGGCCTCTGTGTACGAGCAGTACTTC. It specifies CASSLDSGRASVYEQYF.